This T cell receptor beta chain appears in the sequencing data of a study of T cell repertoires in cytomegalovirus infection. Study details: Public TCR beta signatures were indicative of both CMV infection and a matching HLA type.

This clonotype was observed a few times. The antigen remains unidentified. Germline lookup yields CDR1 SEHNR and CDR2 FQNEAQ (reference sequence). This CDR3 spans 16 amino acids. V lost 7 bases, J lost 9 bases, and 15 bases stayed unmatched. Findings and caveats of the study: Identification of carriers of CMV plus the relevant HLA was achieved through cumulative public TCR beta family frequency. The ex vivo response was dominated by HLA-C-restricted CMV-specific TCR beta clonotypes.

TCRdb redid the calling of the reads with MiXCR, one entry per CDR3 protein. Of under 200,000 distinct CDR3 sequences in the sample, about a fifth were seen once. The chain combines TRBV7-9 with TRBJ2-1; 10 bases map to TRBD2. Material: CD8+ T cells from cultured PBMCs, obtained from culture after CMV antigen stimulation. The origin of this receptor is a human donor in good health (CMV status not recorded). Some clones in this sample may be carry-over from other donors' samples. The CDR3 sequence is CASTLISGGPRGEQFF. The CDR3 region has the DNA TGTGCCAGCACCCTTATTAGCGGGGGGCCACGGGGTGAGCAGTTCTTC. The full variable domain, completed using reference TRBV7-9 and TRBJ2-1, is DTGVSQNPRHKITKRGQNVTFRCDPISEHNRLYWYRQTLGQGPEFLTYFQNEAQLEKSRLLSDRFSAERPKGSFSTLEIQRTEQGDSAMYLCASTLISGGPRGEQFFGPGTRLTVL.